This record covers a single T cell receptor beta chain. Its antigen is unknown. The data stem from a study of cytomegalovirus exposure and HLA in healthy donors. In nominal health when sampled, donors likely had unrecorded immune exposures nonetheless. Germline loops: CDR1 SGHTA, CDR2 FQGTGA. The V end lost 0 bases, the J end lost 7 bases, and 13 bases lay between the germline ends. This CDR3 region has 14 residues. PCR used 60 Vbeta primers and 13 Jbeta primers. The protocol was immunoSEQ multiplex PCR, while the TCRdb copy is restricted to in-frame clones and leaves out a portion. The sample includes fewer than 95,000 clones, more than 70% of them seen just once. Study results and limitations: Highly shared variants forming one cluster were likely a sequencing artifact. TCR beta chains associated with HLA were, in a later analysis, more clonally expanded than equally common others. There were some V segments, including TRBV6-2 and TRBV6-3, excluded as indistinguishable.

Sequencing was carried out using PBMCs. The genes are TRBV7-3 and TRBJ2-7; TRBD1 might be the D (6 bases). The receptor comes from a man aged 35 to 55 in good health and CMV-seronegative. CDR3 DNA sequence: TGTGCCAGCAGCTTAACATTACAGGGCGGGGAGCAGTACTTC. Its translation: CASSLTLQGGEQYF.